The 10 T cell receptor beta chains below were found in one sample sequenced in a study of T cell changes during pregnancy in multiple sclerosis (dated by TCRdb to between 2017 and 2020). Library generation was performed with the immunoSEQ multiplex PCR assay. TCRdb limited this immuneACCESS table to in-frame rearrangements with V and J called. A share of clones is missing; checked studies link under half to unresolved V genes, and the rest is unexplained. Present in this sample are about 89,000 clones, 90% to 95% of which were seen just once. 0.7% to 0.95% of the sample is held by the ten biggest clonotypes. The source was peripheral blood, collected in the third trimester of pregnancy. The origin of the receptors is a female donor with multiple sclerosis, enrolled in a pregnancy study.

This clone was seen more than once but under ten times. The chain has TRBV7-6 and TRBJ1-2; D may be TRBD1 (6 bases). CDR3 length equals 13 residues. Germline values: CDR1 SGHVS, CDR2 FNYEAQ. Trimming left V 5 bases short and J 5 bases short, with 12 bases between. CDR3 region: CASSPPGEYGYTF. CDR3 in DNA: TGTGCCAGCAGCCCCCCAGGGGAATATGGCTACACCTTC.

The V gene is TRBV6-1, the J gene TRBJ2-7; D is ambiguous. Germline V gene data show CDR1 as MNHNS and CDR2 as SASEGT. V lost 5 bases, J lost 6 bases, and 11 bases lay in between. The CDR3 consists of 12 residues. The CDR3 DNA reads as TGTGCCAGCAGTCGATATGAGAGCGAGCAGTACTTC. It yields the protein CASSRYESEQYF.

A few counts support this clone. The J gene is TRBJ1-5, the V gene TRBV28, with D possibly TRBD1 on 5 matching bases. V lost 6 bases to trimming and J lost 6 bases, with 18 bases between them. Germline loops: CDR1 MDHEN, CDR2 SYDVKM. The length of the CDR3 is 15 residues. In nucleotides, the CDR3 is TGTGCCAGCAGCCCCCCCGGGACTTGGGGTCAGCCCCAGCATTTT. Translated: CASSPPGTWGQPQHF.

The V and J genes are TRBV29-1 and TRBJ2-1; 7 bases line up with TRBD2. With V trimmed by 7 bases and J by 4 bases, 7 bases remained unmatched. The germline CDR1 and CDR2 sequences are SQVTM and ANQGSEA. The length of the CDR3 is 13 residues. CDR3 in amino acids: CSARGGTYNEQFF. DNA of the CDR3: TGCAGCGCGAGGGGAGGGACTTACAATGAGCAGTTCTTC.

This sequence joins TRBV19 and TRBJ1-2; 7 bases match TRBD1. CDR1 is LNHDA, CDR2 SQIVND, per germline (reference sequence). After removal of 8 bases from V and 2 bases from J, the junction contained 2 bases not matched to a gene. This CDR3 is built from 12 residues. CDR3 protein: CASQTGNYGYTF. DNA of the CDR3: TGTGCCAGTCAGACAGGGAACTATGGCTACACCTTC.

The chain is built from TRBV27 and TRBJ1-1, with D maybe TRBD1 (6 bases). This CDR3 has 15 amino acids. Trimming pared 5 bases from V and 2 bases from J, leaving 15 bases between. Germline CDR1 and CDR2: MNHEY and SMNVEV (reference sequence). In DNA form, the CDR3 reads TGTGCCAGCAGTCCCCGGGGCAGGGGCAACACTGAAGCTTTCTTT. It encodes CASSPRGRGNTEAFF.

The V call is TRBV9, the J call TRBJ2-1; 7 bases fit TRBD2. The trim removed 4 bases at V and 0 bases at J, leaving 7 bases unmatched. The germline V gene encodes CDR1 SGDLS and CDR2 YYNGEE. CDR3 length equals 16 residues. In nucleotides, the CDR3 is TGTGCCAGCAGCAGGAGTGGCGGGAGCTCCTACAATGAGCAGTTCTTC. As protein: CASSRSGGSSYNEQFF.

The chain combines TRBV7-9 with TRBJ2-7, with a weak D call TRBD2 (5 bases). The V and J ends lost 6 bases and 6 bases respectively, with 12 bases between them. This CDR3 spans 12 amino acids. Germline CDR1 reads SEHNR; CDR2 reads FQNEAQ (reference sequence). CDR3 protein: CASSSIEGEQYF. CDR3 in DNA: TGTGCCAGCAGTTCCATAGAGGGCGAGCAGTACTTC.

The rearrangement links TRBV5-1 to TRBJ2-5; 7 bases line up with TRBD2. This CDR3 comprises 14 residues. Germline trimming cut 4 bases from V and 2 bases from J; bases unmatched to any gene: 5. Per germline, CDR1 SGHRS and CDR2 YFSETQ. CDR3 protein: CASSRGGFQETQYF. In DNA form, the CDR3 reads TGCGCCAGCAGCCGCGGGGGATTTCAAGAGACCCAGTACTTC. The whole variable domain, remainder taken from reference TRBV5-1 and TRBJ2-5, is KAGVTQTPRYLIKTRGQQVTLSCSPISGHRSVSWYQQTPGQGLQFLFEYFSETQRNKGNFPGRFSGRQFSNSRSEMNVSTLELGDSALYLCASSRGGFQETQYFGPGTRLLVL.

The table lists this clone with a few counts. The chain joins TRBV27 to TRBJ2-4, with TRBD2 matching 14 bases. V lost 4 bases, J lost 3 bases, and 17 bases stayed unmatched. Germline assignment: CDR1 MNHEY and CDR2 SMNVEV (reference sequence). There are 21 residues in the CDR3. CDR3: CASSYSGLAGGNGVGKNIQYF. The CDR3 DNA reads as TGTGCCAGCAGTTACTCAGGACTAGCGGGAGGAAATGGAGTTGGCAAAAACATTCAGTACTTC.